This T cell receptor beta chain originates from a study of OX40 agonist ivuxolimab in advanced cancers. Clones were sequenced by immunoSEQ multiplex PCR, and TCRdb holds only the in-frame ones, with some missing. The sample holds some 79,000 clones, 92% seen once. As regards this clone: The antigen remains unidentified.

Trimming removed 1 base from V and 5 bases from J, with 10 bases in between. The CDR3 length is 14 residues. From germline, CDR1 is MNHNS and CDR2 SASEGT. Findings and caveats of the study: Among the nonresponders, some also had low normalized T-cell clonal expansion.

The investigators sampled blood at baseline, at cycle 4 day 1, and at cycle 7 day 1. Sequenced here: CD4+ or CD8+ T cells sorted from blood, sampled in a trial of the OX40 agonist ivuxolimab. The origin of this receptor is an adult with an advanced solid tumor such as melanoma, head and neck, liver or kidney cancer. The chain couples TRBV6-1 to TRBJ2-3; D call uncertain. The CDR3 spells CASSEGVGIDTQYF. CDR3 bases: TGTGCCAGCAGTGAAGGAGTTGGGATAGATACGCAGTATTTT.